This TCR beta chain was observed in a study of cytomegalovirus exposure and HLA in healthy donors. General study results and limits: 164 TCR beta chains were listed as cytomegalovirus-associated. Sequence variants that were highly shared formed a cluster that was likely a sequencing artifact. Excluded were some V segments that proved indistinguishable, including TRBV6-2 and TRBV6-3.

In regard to this clone: Its antigen is still unknown. Distinct nucleotide sequences in the sample also encode this CDR3.

A multiplex PCR was run with 60 Vbeta primers and 13 Jbeta primers. Repertoires were generated with immunoSEQ multiplex PCR, while TCRdb's copy carries only in-frame clones and drops some. The data hold about 50,000 clones, with around 81% observed a single time. This CDR3 comprises 17 residues. Germline V gives CDR1 SGHDN, CDR2 FVKESK. Trimming cost V 0 bases and J 1 base, with 14 bases left between them. Sequencing was performed on PBMCs. V is TRBV14 and J is TRBJ2-3; D is unclear. This sequence originates from a boy aged 5-17 years in good health and CMV-seropositive. This CDR3 is CASSQDIVRVGTDTQYF. For the CDR3, the DNA is TGTGCCAGCAGCCAAGATATCGTACGGGTAGGCACAGATACGCAGTATTTT.